The 3 T cell receptor beta chains presented below share a single source sample, sequenced in a study of shared clonotypes between healthy human individuals. CD45RO-negative CD8 cells positively selected for CCR7 made up the naive population, which excluded terminally differentiated effector memory CD45RA+ cells. Here immunoSEQ multiplex PCR was the method, and the copy in TCRdb shows in-frame clones only, minus some. The sample holds 2 million to 2.5 million clones, approximately 94% seen once. The source material was naive CD8+ T cells from PBMCs. These receptor sequences come from a young man in good health. Some clones in this sample may be carry-over from other donors' samples.

This chain joins TRBV19 and TRBJ1-2; D unclear. Trimming took 3 bases from V and 0 from J, leaving 11 bases between them. Germline CDR1 is LNHDA and CDR2 is SQIVND (reference sequence). CDR3 length: 15 amino acids. This chain's CDR3 is CASSMVARANYGYTF. CDR3 DNA sequence: TGTGCCAGTAGTATGGTTGCCAGAGCTAACTATGGCTACACCTTC. Looking up the rest from reference TRBV19 and TRBJ1-2 gives the full variable domain: DGGITQSPKYLFRKEGQNVTLSCEQNLNHDAMYWYRQDPGQGLRLIYYSQIVNDFQKGDIAEGYSVSREKKESFPLTVTSAQKNPTAFYLCASSMVARANYGYTFGSGTRLTVV.

V usage is TRBV29-1 and J usage is TRBJ1-1, with TRBD1 as a possible D gene (5 bases). The germline V and J ends were trimmed by 3 bases and 5 bases, with 13 bases remaining between them. CDR3 length: 13 residues. CDR1 is SQVTM, CDR2 ANQGSEA, per germline. The DNA of the CDR3 is TGCAGCGTTGATGAAGGGGTTGGTACTGAAGCTTTCTTT. Its protein product is CSVDEGVGTEAFF. The full variable domain, completed using reference TRBV29-1 and TRBJ1-1, is SAVISQKPSRDICQRGTSLTIQCQVDSQVTMMFWYRQQPGQSLTLIATANQGSEATYESGFVIDKFPISRPNLTFSTLTVSNMSPEDSSIYLCSVDEGVGTEAFFGQGTRLTVV.

This chain connects TRBV7-9 to TRBJ2-6, with 7 bases lining up with TRBD2. Trimming took 7 bases from V and 0 from J; bases not matched to a gene: 9. Germline loops: CDR1 SEHNR, CDR2 FQNEAQ (reference sequence). The CDR3 sequence is 17 residues long. CDR3 bases: TGTGCCAGCAACTCTAGGACGGGAGGCTCTGGGGCCAACGTCCTGACTTTC. Amino acids: CASNSRTGGSGANVLTF.